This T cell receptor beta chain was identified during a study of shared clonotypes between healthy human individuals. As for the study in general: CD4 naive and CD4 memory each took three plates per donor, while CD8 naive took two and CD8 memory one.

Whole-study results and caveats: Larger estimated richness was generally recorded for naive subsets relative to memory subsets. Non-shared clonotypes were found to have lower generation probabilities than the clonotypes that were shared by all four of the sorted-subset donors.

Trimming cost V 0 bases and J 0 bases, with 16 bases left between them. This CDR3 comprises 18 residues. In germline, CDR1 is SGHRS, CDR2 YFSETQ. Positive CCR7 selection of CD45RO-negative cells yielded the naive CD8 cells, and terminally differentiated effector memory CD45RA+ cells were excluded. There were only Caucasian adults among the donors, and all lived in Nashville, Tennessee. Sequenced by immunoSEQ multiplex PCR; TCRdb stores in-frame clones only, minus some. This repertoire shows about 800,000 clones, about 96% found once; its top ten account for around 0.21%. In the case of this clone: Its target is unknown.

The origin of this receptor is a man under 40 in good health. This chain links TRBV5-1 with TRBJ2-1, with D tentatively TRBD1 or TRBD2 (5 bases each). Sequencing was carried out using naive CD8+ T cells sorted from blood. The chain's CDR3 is CASSLARGLESSYNEQFF. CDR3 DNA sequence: TGCGCCAGCAGCTTGGCGAGGGGCCTGGAGAGCTCCTACAATGAGCAGTTCTTC.